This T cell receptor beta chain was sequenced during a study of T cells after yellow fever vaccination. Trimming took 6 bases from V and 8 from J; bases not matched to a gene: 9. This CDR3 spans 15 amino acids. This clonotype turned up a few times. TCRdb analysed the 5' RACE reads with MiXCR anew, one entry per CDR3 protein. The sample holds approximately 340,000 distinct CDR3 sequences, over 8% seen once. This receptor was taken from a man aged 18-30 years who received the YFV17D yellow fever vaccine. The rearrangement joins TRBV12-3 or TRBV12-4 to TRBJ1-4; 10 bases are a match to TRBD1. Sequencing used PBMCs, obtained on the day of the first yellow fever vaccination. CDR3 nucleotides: TGTGCCAGCAGATCTCGGGACAGGGGCTTAGAAAAACTGTTTTTT. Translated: CASRSRDRGLEKLFF.